Below are 5 T cell receptor beta chains sequenced from a single sample in a study of T cell responses to AZD1222 COVID-19 vaccine. Profiling relied on immunoSEQ multiplex PCR, and the TCRdb table lists in-frame clones only, not all of them. The data show approximately 100,000 clones, approximately 86% seen once. The sequenced sample was peripheral blood, obtained on day 0 of AZD1222 vaccination. These receptors originate from an adult in good health.

The V call is TRBV6-4, the J call TRBJ2-5; 7 nucleotides agree with TRBD1. Germline V gene data show CDR1 as MRHNA and CDR2 as SNTAGT. The V and J ends lost 9 bases and 5 bases, in that order; junction bases with no gene match: 30. The CDR3 extends over 20 amino acids. The chain's CDR3 is CASRILFGAGGFTFGETQYF. CDR3 nucleotide sequence: TGTGCCAGTCGAATTCTCTTTGGGGCAGGGGGTTTCACCTTCGGGGAGACCCAGTACTTC.

On this clone itself: Other DNA sequences from this sample encode an identical CDR3 as well. The chain recombines TRBV5-1 with TRBJ1-1; tentative D call: TRBD1 (5 bases). Germline V CDR1 and CDR2: SGHRS, YFSETQ. V lost 2 bases and J 1 base, leaving 15 bases between the germline ends. This CDR3 has 16 residues. CDR3 bases: TGCGCCAGCAGCTTAGCCGACGGGCAGGGGAACACTGAAGCTTTCTTT. It yields the protein CASSLADGQGNTEAFF.

The V and J genes are TRBV7-2 and TRBJ1-1; D may be TRBD1 (6 bases). V was trimmed by 1 base and J by 6 bases, leaving 15 bases between them. The CDR3 spans 15 residues. Germline V lookup: CDR1 SGHTA, CDR2 FQGNSA. The CDR3 region has the DNA TGTGCCAGCAGCTTAGTGTCAGGGGAAGTTTCTGAAGCTTTCTTT. Its translation: CASSLVSGEVSEAFF.

This chain links TRBV6-2 or TRBV6-3 with TRBJ2-5, with 12 positions matching TRBD2. Losses at the gene ends were 6 bases for V and 0 bases for J; bases not matched to a gene: 14. This CDR3 spans 19 amino acids. Germline V gene lookup returns CDR1 MNHEY and CDR2 SVGEGT. CDR3 DNA sequence: TGTGCCAGCAGCCTGGGACTAGCGGGTTCCCCGGGGTACCAAGAGACCCAGTACTTC. Encoded protein: CASSLGLAGSPGYQETQYF.

The CDR3 loop reads CASSPRTSGSPTGELFF. The CDR3 DNA reads as TGTGCCAGCAGCCCCCGGACTAGCGGGAGTCCGACCGGGGAGCTGTTTTTT. This chain connects TRBV3-1 (or the pseudogene TRBV3-2) to TRBJ2-2, with 13 bases matching TRBD2. The CDR3 spans 17 residues. Germline V gene data show CDR1 as LGHDT and CDR2 as YNNKEL (reference sequence). J lost 5 bases, V lost 4 bases, and 7 bases had no gene match.